This T cell receptor beta chain came from a study of shared clonotypes between healthy human individuals. Study observations and caveats: For naive CD4 cells, 4.5% to 6.5% of clonotypes were shared across a handful of donors.

The CDR3 is made up of 16 amino acids. The V end was cut by 4 bases, the J end by 5 bases, with 20 bases between. Germline CDR1 reads SGHAT; CDR2 reads FQNNGV. Caucasian adults living in Nashville, Tennessee, provided all samples. Clones were sequenced by immunoSEQ multiplex PCR, and TCRdb holds only the in-frame ones, with some missing. Among about 1.1 million clones listed, roughly 77% were seen once. About this clone: The antigen is not known.

The J gene is TRBJ1-2, the V gene TRBV11-2, with D possibly matching TRBD1 (5 bases). The sample comprised memory CD4+ T cells from PBMCs. Subset given: CD45RA-negative fraction. This sequence was found in a man between 18 and 35 years old in good health. Some clones in this sample may be carry-over from other donors' samples. The CDR3 DNA sequence: TGTGCCAGCAGCTCCACCGGGACGGAGACCTTGTATGGCTACACCTTC. This encodes CASSSTGTETLYGYTF.